This entry describes one T cell receptor beta chain. Its antigen is as yet unknown. The CDR3 totals 14 residues. Trimming cost V 2 bases and J 3 bases, with 8 bases left between them. The sample is drawn from a study of blood T cells in healthy people across ages. It was with a sample-barcoded 5' primer and a J-beta primer mix that a second PCR of roughly 7 to 12 cycles was run. Each CDR3 protein gets one entry after TCRdb re-called the 5' RACE reads with MiXCR. The profile shows over 950,000 distinct CDR3 sequences, 30% to 40% of them singletons. Whole-study findings and limits: Investigators treated diversity estimates from one million T cells as underestimates.

The chain recombines TRBV12-3 or TRBV12-4 with TRBJ2-1; D is perhaps TRBD2 (5 bases). This clonotype was obtained from a man aged 18 to 29 in good health. The sample was blood. CDR3 DNA: TGTGCCAGCAGTTTAATGAGGGTCTACAATGAGCAGTTCTTC. Translated: CASSLMRVYNEQFF.